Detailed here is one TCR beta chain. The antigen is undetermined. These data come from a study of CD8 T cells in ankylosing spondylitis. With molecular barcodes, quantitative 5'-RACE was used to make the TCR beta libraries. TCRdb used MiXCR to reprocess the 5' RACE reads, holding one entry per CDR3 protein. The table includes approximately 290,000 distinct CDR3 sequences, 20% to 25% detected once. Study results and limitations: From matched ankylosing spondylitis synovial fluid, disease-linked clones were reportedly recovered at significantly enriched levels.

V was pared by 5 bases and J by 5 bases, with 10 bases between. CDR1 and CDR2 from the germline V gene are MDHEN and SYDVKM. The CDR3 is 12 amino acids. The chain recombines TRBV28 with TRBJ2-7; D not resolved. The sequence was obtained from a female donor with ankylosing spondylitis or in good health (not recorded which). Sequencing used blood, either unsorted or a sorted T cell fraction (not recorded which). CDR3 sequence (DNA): TGTGCCAGCAGTCCGCCTGTCCACGAGCAGTACTTC. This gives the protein CASSPPVHEQYF.